The 21 T cell receptor beta chains below were found in one sample sequenced in a study of CD8+CD57+ T cells in acquired aplastic anemia. According to the study, genomic DNA was the template for TCR beta VDJ and CDR3 profiling. Each CDR3 protein is one row after TCRdb ran MiXCR on the reads. This table holds under 350,000 distinct CDR3 sequences, about 50% found once. Sequencing involved patients with CD8+CD57+ cell expansion previously shown by flow cytometry. The sequencing input was sorted CD4+, CD8+, or CD8+CD57+ T cells (not recorded which) from PBMCs. The receptor set was obtained from a human donor with aplastic anemia.

The chain employs TRBV20-1 and TRBJ2-5; 8 bases are shared with TRBD2. The germline V gene encodes CDR1 DFQATT and CDR2 SNEGSKA (reference sequence). V shed 6 bases and J 4 bases; nucleotides not matched to a gene: 7. The CDR3 consists of 13 residues. The CDR3 sequence is CSAIPGGGETQYF. CDR3 nucleotides: TGCAGTGCCATTCCGGGAGGGGGAGAGACCCAGTACTTC.

The chain is built from TRBV2 and TRBJ2-1, with 11 bases fitting TRBD2. Germline CDR1 is SNHLY and CDR2 is FYNNEI. The CDR3 length is 14 residues. Trimming at V came to 4 bases and at J to 7 bases, leaving 3 bases not matched to a gene. CDR3 sequence (DNA): TGTGCCAGCAGTGGTCCTAGCGGGGGGAATGAGCAGTTCTTC. This translates into CASSGPSGGNEQFF.

The chain recombines TRBV15 with TRBJ2-1, with 10 bases identical to TRBD2. V gave up 2 bases and J gave up 6 bases; unmatched junction bases: 10. The CDR3 is 17 amino acids. Per germline, CDR1 LNHNV and CDR2 YYDKDF (reference sequence). The CDR3 bases are TGTGCCACCAGCAGACCTCCGGGACTAGCGCAACCCAATGAGCAGTTCTTC. Translation: CATSRPPGLAQPNEQFF.

This clonotype was seen a few times. This chain links TRBV15 with TRBJ2-1, with D tentatively TRBD1 or TRBD2 (5 bases each). V lost 3 bases and J lost 5, with 8 bases in between. In germline, CDR1 is LNHNV, CDR2 YYDKDF (reference sequence). CDR3 length equals 13 residues. CDR3 bases: TGTGCCACCAGCAGGGGACGGGACAATGAGCAGTTCTTC. It yields the protein CATSRGRDNEQFF. Based on the CDR3 plus reference TRBV15 and TRBJ2-1, the full variable domain is DAMVIQNPRYQVTQFGKPVTLSCSQTLNHNVMYWYQQKSSQAPKLLFHYYDKDFNNEADTPDNFQSRRPNTSFCFLDIRSPGLGDTAMYLCATSRGRDNEQFFGPGTRLTVL.

The chain links TRBV24-1 to TRBJ2-1, with D hard to call. The CDR3 is 15 residues long. V lost 4 bases and J 4 bases, leaving 13 bases between the germline ends. Germline CDR1 and CDR2: KGHDR and SFDVKD. For the CDR3, the DNA is TGTGCCACCAGTGAACGAGGTCCGAAGTACAATGAGCAGTTCTTC. Its translation is CATSERGPKYNEQFF.

J is TRBJ2-7 and V is TRBV7-2; 9 bases are shared with TRBD1. J was trimmed by 3 bases and V by 3 bases; bases with no gene match: 6. The CDR3 runs to 15 residues. Germline V gene lookup returns CDR1 SGHTA and CDR2 FQGNSA. The CDR3 sequence: CASSFWGQGLYEQYF. The CDR3 DNA follows: TGTGCCAGCAGCTTTTGGGGACAGGGTCTCTACGAGCAGTACTTC. Complete variable domain (other parts from reference TRBV7-2 and TRBJ2-7): GAGVSQSPSNKVTEKGKDVELRCDPISGHTALYWYRQSLGQGLEFLIYFQGNSAPDKSGLPSDRFSAERTGGSVSTLTIQRTQQEDSAVYLCASSFWGQGLYEQYFGPGTRLTVT.

This clonotype was seen only once. The gene calls are TRBV20-1 and TRBJ2-1; tentative D call: TRBD1 (5 bases). This CDR3 spans 15 amino acids. The V gene's germline CDR1 is DFQATT and CDR2 SNEGSKA (reference sequence). Trimming cost V 3 bases and J 4 bases, with 16 bases left between them. The CDR3 DNA sequence: TGCAGTGCTAGCCCTGACGGACAACGGTACAATGAGCAGTTCTTC. This sequence encodes CSASPDGQRYNEQFF.

The chain uses TRBV2 and TRBJ2-7; D is perhaps TRBD1 or TRBD2 (5 bases each). The CDR3 consists of 13 residues. Trimming left V 10 bases short and J 3 bases short, with 16 bases between. Germline V gene lookup returns CDR1 SNHLY and CDR2 FYNNEI. The CDR3 DNA follows: TGTGCCATGACAGCTTCTGACTACTACGAGCAGTACTTC. It codes for CAMTASDYYEQYF.

This clonotype was seen ten or more times. The rearrangement uses TRBV6-5 and TRBJ2-7; D is possibly TRBD1 or TRBD2 (5 bases each). The V and J ends lost 6 bases and 0 bases respectively, with 15 bases between them. The CDR3 is 15 amino acids. From germline, CDR1 is MNHEY and CDR2 SVGAGI. CDR3 protein: CASRRPGTDSYEQYF. The CDR3 nucleotides are TGTGCCAGCAGGAGGCCCGGGACGGACTCCTACGAGCAGTACTTC.

This chain uses TRBV2 with TRBJ2-1; no reliable D call. The CDR3 extends over 14 amino acids. The germline gives CDR1 SNHLY, CDR2 FYNNEI. Trimming stripped 7 bases from V and 0 bases from J, with 10 bases between. The CDR3, as DNA: TGTGCCAGCACCCAGGTCCGCTCCTACAATGAGCAGTTCTTC. Amino acid sequence: CASTQVRSYNEQFF.

V is TRBV7-6 and J is TRBJ1-3; D gene uncertain. V lost 5 bases to trimming and J lost 2 bases, with 10 bases between them. The CDR3 sequence is 14 residues long. Germline-derived CDR1 and CDR2 are SGHVS and FNYEAQ. CDR3 sequence: CASSEGGAGNTIYF. CDR3 bases: TGTGCCAGCAGCGAGGGTGGGGCTGGAAACACCATATATTTT. Looking up the rest from reference TRBV7-6 and TRBJ1-3 gives the full variable domain: GAGVSQSPRYKVTKRGQDVALRCDPISGHVSLYWYRQALGQGPEFLTYFNYEAQQDKSGLPNDRFSAERPEGSISTLTIQRTEQRDSAMYRCASSEGGAGNTIYFGEGSWLTVV.

The table lists this clonotype with many counts. V is TRBV11-2 and J is TRBJ2-1; maybe TRBD2 (6 bases). Trimming pared 4 bases from V and 2 bases from J, leaving 9 bases between. This CDR3 contains 14 residues. Germline CDR1 and CDR2: SGHAT and FQNNGV. The CDR3 loop is CASSYSGPYNEQFF. The CDR3 DNA reads as TGTGCCAGCAGCTATAGCGGTCCCTACAATGAGCAGTTCTTC.

V and J are TRBV19 and TRBJ1-2, with 7 bases that match TRBD1. The germline CDR1 and CDR2 sequences are LNHDA and SQIVND (reference sequence). The CDR3 is 14 amino acids. Unmatched junction bases numbered 9, after V lost 3 bases and J lost 8 bases. CDR3 in amino acids: CASSIRRQGEGYTF. The CDR3 nucleotides read TGTGCCAGTAGTATCCGGCGGCAGGGGGAAGGCTACACCTTC. Full variable domain (remainder filled in from reference TRBV19 and TRBJ1-2): DGGITQSPKYLFRKEGQNVTLSCEQNLNHDAMYWYRQDPGQGLRLIYYSQIVNDFQKGDIAEGYSVSREKKESFPLTVTSAQKNPTAFYLCASSIRRQGEGYTFGSGTRLTVV.

This clonotype turned up a few times. Given a much more abundant clone one base away, this may be a read error. The chain links TRBV6-1 to TRBJ1-3, with unresolved D. Germline V gene sequence: CDR1 MNHNS, CDR2 SASEGT. This CDR3 contains 16 residues. The CDR3 loop reads CAGSEQTEISGNTIYF. CDR3 in DNA: TGTGCCGGCAGTGAACAAACAGAGATCTCTGGAAACACCATATATTTT.

This clonotype was observed a few times. The CDR3 carries no conserved terminal phenylalanine or tryptophan, so it likely arises from a read error. The chain couples TRBV19 to TRBJ1-1; perhaps TRBD1 as D (6 bases). The CDR3 covers 14 residues. Germline V gene data show CDR1 as LNHDA and CDR2 as SQIVND (reference sequence). CDR3 sequence reads: CASSPNREDTEAFL. The CDR3 DNA reads TGCGCCAGTAGCCCGAACAGGGAAGACACTGAAGCTTTCCTT.

About this clonotype: This may arise from a read error, as a much more abundant clone is one base away. The rearrangement uses TRBV18 and TRBJ2-1, with 9 positions matching TRBD2. The CDR3 consists of 15 residues. Germline CDR1 is KGHSH and CDR2 is LQKENI. CDR3 residues: CASSQASGAIGEQSF. In nucleotides, the CDR3 is TGTGCCAGCTCACAGGCTAGCGGGGCAATCGGTGAGCAGTCCTTC.

The chain uses TRBV27 and TRBJ1-2; D may be TRBD1 (5 bases). CDR3 length: 13 amino acids. Trimming pared 6 bases from V and 5 bases from J, leaving 13 bases between. Germline CDR1 and CDR2: MNHEY and SMNVEV (reference sequence). CDR3: CASRRGREYGYTF. DNA of the CDR3: TGTGCCAGCAGAAGGGGACGGGAGTATGGCTACACCTTC.

The gene calls are TRBV7-2 and TRBJ2-7, with 9 bases lining up with TRBD2. The CDR3 is 13 residues long. The ends lost 3 bases at V and 7 bases at J; junction bases unmatched: 4. Germline loops: CDR1 SGHTA, CDR2 FQGNSA. The CDR3 coding sequence is TGTGCCAGCAGCTTTTTGGCGGGAGGGGAGCAGTACTTC. Its protein is CASSFLAGGEQYF.

The J gene is TRBJ2-2, the V gene TRBV9; 7 nucleotides match TRBD2. V gave up 3 bases and J gave up 1 base; unmatched junction bases: 0. CDR3 length equals 14 residues. The germline V gene has CDR1 SGDLS and CDR2 YYNGEE. CDR3 protein: CASSASGNTGELFF. CDR3 in DNA: TGTGCCAGCAGCGCTAGCGGGAACACCGGGGAGCTGTTTTTT. The whole variable domain, filled in from reference TRBV9 and TRBJ2-2, reads DSGVTQTPKHLITATGQRVTLRCSPRSGDLSVYWYQQSLDQGLQFLIQYYNGEERAKGNILERFSAQQFPDLHSELNLSSLELGDSALYFCASSASGNTGELFFGEGSRLTVL.

This chain joins TRBV7-2 and TRBJ1-2; D remains ambiguous. Germline loops: CDR1 SGHTA, CDR2 FQGNSA. The CDR3 sequence is 19 residues long. V lost 5 bases, J lost 2 bases, and 27 bases lay in between. The CDR3 DNA is TGTGCCAGCAGCCAAGAATGGGTCCCAACAGCAGCTCAGAACTATGGCTACACCTTC. It specifies CASSQEWVPTAAQNYGYTF.

This clonotype showed up just a few times. A much larger clone differs from this one at a single base, so this may be a read error. V usage is TRBV6-1 and J usage is TRBJ1-2, with 7 bases aligning to TRBD1. The CDR3 has 16 amino acids. After removal of 8 bases from V and 5 bases from J, the junction contained 17 bases not matched to a gene. The germline gives CDR1 MNHNS, CDR2 SASEGT. CDR3 nucleotides: TGTGCCAGCCCTTCCCGGGGACAGTGGATGTGGTATGGCTACACCTTC. It yields the protein CASPSRGQWMWYGYTF.